The clone carrying this TCR beta chain has just a few counts. TCRdb keeps only in-frame clones here, not all; method: immunoSEQ multiplex PCR. The sample contains 80,000 to 95,000 clones, under 90% of which appear only once. The data derive from a study of blood T cell repertoires in COVID-19. The CDR3 is 13 residues long. Germline values: CDR1 KGHSH, CDR2 LQKENI. Trimming removed 5 bases at V and 2 bases at J, with 9 bases between. The receptor's source is a woman between 70 and 85 years old with acute or convalescent COVID-19. The rearrangement uses TRBV18 and TRBJ1-1; D gene ambiguous. Specimen: peripheral blood. The CDR3 region has the DNA TGTGCCAGCTCAACCACAGAAAACACTGAAGCTTTCTTT. Translating it yields CASSTTENTEAFF.